The sequence of this TCR beta chain was determined in a study of patients and donors after allogeneic stem cell transplantation. One entry per CDR3 protein, called by TCRdb with MiXCR from the RT-PCR reads. The table lists about a million distinct CDR3 sequences, roughly 18% of them singletons, with around 6% in the top ten. This clonotype occurred many times. Germline V gene lookup returns CDR1 MGHRA and CDR2 YSYEKL. CDR3 length: 15 residues. Between the trimmed V and J ends, which lost 0 bases and 2 bases, there was a span of 11 bases. The source of this sequence is a human donor who was either an allogeneic HSCT recipient or a stem cell or donor lymphocyte infusion donor (not recorded which). It is not recorded whose cells these are; they may come from a transplant donor. The sample consisted of blood, either unsorted or a sorted T cell fraction (not recorded which). This chain links TRBV4-1 with TRBJ2-7; unclear D gene. The CDR3 is CASSQDPSDAYEQYF. The CDR3 coding sequence is TGCGCCAGCAGCCAAGATCCCAGCGACGCCTACGAGCAGTACTTC.